The next 14 T cell receptor beta chains were all read from a single sample in a study of shared clonotypes between healthy human individuals. Using immunoSEQ multiplex PCR, the repertoire was profiled, and TCRdb retains in-frame clones only, with some absent. Among a few million clones listed, approximately 92% were seen once. Material: naive CD4+ T cells sorted from blood. Regarding subset: CD45RA+ positively selected. Receptors were obtained from a man younger than 30 in good health.

The V call is TRBV7-2, the J call TRBJ2-7; 15 bases match TRBD2. V lost 5 bases and J lost 5; bases outside the gene matches: 13. Germline V lookup: CDR1 SGHTA, CDR2 FQGNSA. The CDR3 consists of 18 residues. The CDR3, as DNA: TGTGCCAGCAGCCTGCTGAGGGTCGGACTAGCGGGAGGGGACGAGCAGTACTTC. Translated, it gives CASSLLRVGLAGGDEQYF. Filled out from reference TRBV7-2 and TRBJ2-7, the complete variable domain reads GAGVSQSPSNKVTEKGKDVELRCDPISGHTALYWYRQSLGQGLEFLIYFQGNSAPDKSGLPSDRFSAERTGGSVSTLTIQRTQQEDSAVYLCASSLLRVGLAGGDEQYFGPGTRLTVT.

This rearrangement joins TRBV6-5 to TRBJ1-2; possible D gene TRBD1, 5 bases. Germline-derived CDR1 and CDR2 are MNHEY and SVGAGI. Trimming shortened V by 5 bases and J by 0 bases, and 13 bases separated the two germline ends. There are 15 residues in the CDR3. CDR3 amino acids: CASSRGTPANYGYTF. The CDR3 nucleotides read TGTGCCAGCAGTAGAGGGACTCCGGCTAACTATGGCTACACCTTC.

The chain is built from TRBV29-1 and TRBJ2-6; D may be TRBD1 or TRBD2 (5 bases each). The CDR3 is 16 residues long. V lost 4 bases and J lost 0, with 13 bases in between. Germline CDR1 SQVTM, CDR2 ANQGSEA. The CDR3 loop reads CSVGEGRLSGANVLTF. The CDR3 coding sequence is TGCAGCGTTGGTGAGGGACGTCTCTCTGGGGCCAACGTCCTGACTTTC.

Notes on this clone: The sample has other DNA sequences that encode this CDR3 too. The chain employs TRBV18 and TRBJ2-5; D not resolved. Per the germline V gene, CDR1 is KGHSH and CDR2 is LQKENI. This CDR3 is 14 amino acids long. V was trimmed by 6 bases and J by 1 base, leaving 12 bases between them. The CDR3 is CASSPAGSQETQYF. The CDR3 DNA is TGTGCCAGCTCCCCCGCCGGCTCCCAAGAGACCCAGTACTTC. Filled out from reference TRBV18 and TRBJ2-5, the complete variable domain reads NAGVMQNPRHLVRRRGQEARLRCSPMKGHSHVYWYRQLPEEGLKFMVYLQKENIIDESGMPKERFSAEFPKEGPSILRIQQVVRGDSAAYFCASSPAGSQETQYFGPGTRLLVL.

The chain couples TRBV5-1 to TRBJ2-5; 8 bases are shared with TRBD2. The ends lost 0 bases at V and 2 bases at J; junction bases unmatched: 6. Germline lookup yields CDR1 SGHRS and CDR2 YFSETQ. This CDR3 is 16 amino acids long. CDR3 in DNA: TGCGCCAGCAGCTTGGGGCCTAGCGGGTTACAAGAGACCCAGTACTTC. This encodes CASSLGPSGLQETQYF.

This sequence joins TRBV7-2 and TRBJ2-7; possibly TRBD1 for D (5 bases). V gave up 5 bases and J gave up 6 bases, with 8 bases separating them. CDR3 length: 11 amino acids. CDR1 and CDR2 from the germline V gene are SGHTA and FQGNSA. Here the CDR3 DNA reads TGTGCCAGCAGCCCGCAGGGCGAGCAGTACTTC. It encodes CASSPQGEQYF.

This chain connects TRBV30 to TRBJ2-7; possibly TRBD2 for D (5 bases). V was shortened by 3 bases and J by 1 base, with 10 bases between the two germline ends. Germline CDR1 reads GTSNPN; CDR2 reads SVGIG (reference sequence). The CDR3 consists of 13 residues. CDR3 nucleotides: TGTGCCTGGAGACTAGACAAGTCCTACGAGCAGTACTTC. Amino acids: CAWRLDKSYEQYF. Complete variable domain (other parts from reference TRBV30 and TRBJ2-7): SQTIHQWPATLVQPVGSPLSLECTVEGTSNPNLYWYRQAAGRGLQLLFYSVGIGQISSEVPQNLSASRPQDRQFILSSKKLLLSDSGFYLCAWRLDKSYEQYFGPGTRLTVT.

CDR3 coding DNA: TGTGCCAGCAGCGCGAGCCGGGACAGACCCTATGGCTACACCTTC. Its protein is CASSASRDRPYGYTF. The chain links TRBV5-6 to TRBJ1-2, with 7 bases lining up with TRBD1. This CDR3 is 15 amino acids long. The J segment lost 4 bases and the V segment lost 4 bases, leaving 10 bases of the junction unmatched. The germline V gene has CDR1 SGHDT and CDR2 YYEEEE.

This sequence joins TRBV15 and TRBJ2-1; the match to TRBD2 covers 8 bases. Germline V lookup: CDR1 LNHNV, CDR2 YYDKDF (reference sequence). CDR3 length: 16 amino acids. The ends lost 5 bases at V and 6 bases at J; junction bases unmatched: 12. This chain's CDR3 is CATSQARSGGFNEQFF. The CDR3 nucleotides read TGTGCCACCAGCCAGGCCAGAAGCGGGGGATTCAATGAGCAGTTCTTC.

The V call is TRBV6-1, the J call TRBJ2-5; TRBD2 agrees at 13 bases. V dropped 5 bases and J dropped 5; count of bases not matched to a gene: 5. This CDR3 is built from 15 residues. Per the germline V gene, CDR1 is MNHNS and CDR2 is SASEGT. In DNA form, the CDR3 reads TGTGCCAGCAGTCTAGGACTAGCGGGAGTCGAGACCCAGTACTTC. Translating it yields CASSLGLAGVETQYF.

V and J are TRBV11-2 and TRBJ2-2; D remains ambiguous. The ends were cut back, 4 bases at V and 1 base at J, with 4 bases in the middle. The CDR3 runs to 13 residues. Germline lookup yields CDR1 SGHAT and CDR2 FQNNGV. For the CDR3, the DNA is TGTGCCAGCAGCTCAGGGAACACCGGGGAGCTGTTTTTT. This sequence encodes CASSSGNTGELFF.

J is TRBJ2-7 and V is TRBV6-4; 9 nucleotides match TRBD2. The CDR3 length is 15 residues. V lost 4 bases and J lost 2; bases outside the gene matches: 6. Germline CDR1 and CDR2: MRHNA and SNTAGT. Here the CDR3 DNA reads TGTGCCAGCAGTGTCGGTGCGGGAGGGACCTACGAGCAGTACTTC. As protein: CASSVGAGGTYEQYF.

For this clone: This same CDR3 is encoded by further DNA sequences in the sample. The chain has TRBV5-1 and TRBJ2-1, with 14 bases identical to TRBD2. Germline V gives CDR1 SGHRS, CDR2 YFSETQ. The CDR3 extends over 15 amino acids. The junction had 4 bases not matched to a gene; V was cut back by 4 bases and J by 7 bases. The CDR3 DNA follows: TGCGCCAGCAGCCTCCGGACTAGCGGGGGGAATGAGCAGTTCTTC. It is translated as CASSLRTSGGNEQFF.

The V call is TRBV29-1, the J call TRBJ1-1, with 7 bases identical to TRBD1. Germline V gives CDR1 SQVTM, CDR2 ANQGSEA. The length of the CDR3 is 13 residues. The J segment lost 1 base and the V segment lost 3 bases, leaving 2 bases of the junction unmatched. In nucleotides, the CDR3 is TGCAGCGTTGACACAGGGGCGAACACTGAAGCTTTCTTT. This gives the protein CSVDTGANTEAFF.